The 19 T cell receptor beta chains reported below all come from one sample, sequenced in a study of T cell changes during pregnancy in multiple sclerosis. The assay was immunoSEQ multiplex PCR, and TCRdb's table has in-frame clones only and misses some. Of around 88,000 clones listed, roughly nine tenths are singletons. The sequencing used peripheral blood, collected after pregnancy. The receptors were sampled from a female donor in good health, enrolled as a control in a pregnancy study.

The chain uses TRBV4-2 and TRBJ2-3, with TRBD2 matching over 7 bases. Germline V gives CDR1 LGHNA, CDR2 YNFKEQ. J lost 0 bases, V lost 5 bases, and 8 bases had no gene match. This CDR3 contains 16 residues. Written as DNA, the CDR3 is TGTGCCAGCAGCAACGGAGGGAGGGAGAGCACAGATACGCAGTATTTT. Translating gives CASSNGGRESTDTQYF.

The genes are TRBV7-3 and TRBJ2-1, with 12 nucleotides matching TRBD2. This CDR3 region has 15 residues. With 5 bases clipped from V and 3 bases from J, the junction kept 2 bases outside the gene matches. CDR1 SGHTA and CDR2 FQGTGA come from the germline V gene. The CDR3: CASSMTSGGYNEQFF. CDR3 bases: TGTGCCAGCAGCATGACTAGCGGGGGCTACAATGAGCAGTTCTTC.

V is TRBV7-9 and J is TRBJ2-6; TRBD1 agrees at 8 bases. CDR1 is SEHNR, CDR2 FQNEAQ, per germline (reference sequence). CDR3 length: 18 amino acids. V gave up 8 bases and J gave up 0 bases; unmatched junction bases: 12. The CDR3 loop reads CASPGTGITSSGANVLTF. The CDR3 bases are TGTGCCAGCCCCGGGACAGGCATTACGTCCTCTGGGGCCAACGTCCTGACTTTC.

The chain links TRBV5-1 to TRBJ2-7, with D perhaps matching TRBD2 (6 bases). V lost 4 bases and J 7 bases, leaving 18 bases between the germline ends. Germline lookup yields CDR1 SGHRS and CDR2 YFSETQ. There are 14 residues in the CDR3. In nucleotides, the CDR3 is TGCGCCAGCAGCGCGGGACGGCAGACTGGGGAGCAGTACTTC. It translates to CASSAGRQTGEQYF.

This chain joins TRBV9 and TRBJ2-1, with TRBD2 matching over 12 bases. Trimming at V came to 3 bases and at J to 5 bases, leaving 3 bases not matched to a gene. The CDR3 extends over 15 amino acids. Germline-derived CDR1 and CDR2 are SGDLS and YYNGEE. The CDR3 loop reads CASSASGRADNEQFF. For the CDR3, the DNA is TGTGCCAGCAGCGCTAGCGGGAGGGCCGACAATGAGCAGTTCTTC.

A word on this clone: The germline gene is not matched at one end of the junction; a read error may be the cause. This rearrangement joins TRBV7-7 to TRBJ2-3, with D possibly TRBD2 on 6 matching bases. The CDR3 length is 21 residues. The germline V gene encodes CDR1 SSHAT and CDR2 FNYEAQ (reference sequence). CDR3 bases: TGTGCTAGCAGCTTAGCGCATTGGCAGGAGGAGGGCCGCCCTTGGTGGAATACGCAGTATTTT. Encoded protein: CASSLAHWQEEGRPWWNTQYF.

In this sample, this clone turned up once. This chain connects TRBV5-8 to TRBJ2-2; 13 bases match TRBD2. Germline CDR1 SGHTS, CDR2 YDEGEE. V shed 4 bases, J shed 5 bases, and the junction held 8 bases outside the gene matches. The CDR3 consists of 17 residues. CDR3 in DNA: TGTGCCAGCAGCCTAGGGACTAGCGGGGTCGTAACCGGGGAGCTGTTTTTT. The encoded protein is CASSLGTSGVVTGELFF.

This rearrangement joins TRBV28 to TRBJ2-6; TRBD1 matches 9 bases. The CDR3 is made up of 18 amino acids. V lost 3 bases and J lost 2; bases outside the gene matches: 8. From germline, CDR1 is MDHEN and CDR2 SYDVKM. Here the CDR3 reads CASSFGTGYWAGANVLTF. CDR3 nucleotides: TGTGCCAGCAGTTTTGGGACAGGGTATTGGGCTGGGGCCAACGTCCTGACTTTC.

This clone came up a few times. J is TRBJ1-1 and V is TRBV19; the D gene is possibly TRBD1 (6 bases). The CDR3 covers 13 residues. V was shortened by 7 bases and J by 3 bases, with 12 bases between the two germline ends. Looked up from germline, CDR1 is LNHDA and CDR2 is SQIVND (reference sequence). The CDR3 DNA is TGTGCCAGTATCTTCAGGGGCGACACTGAAGCTTTCTTT. Translated: CASIFRGDTEAFF. Complete variable domain (other parts from reference TRBV19 and TRBJ1-1): DGGITQSPKYLFRKEGQNVTLSCEQNLNHDAMYWYRQDPGQGLRLIYYSQIVNDFQKGDIAEGYSVSREKKESFPLTVTSAQKNPTAFYLCASIFRGDTEAFFGQGTRLTVV.

V is TRBV9 and J is TRBJ2-7; D perhaps matches TRBD2 (6 bases). V shed 4 bases and J shed 2 bases, with 19 bases lying between them. The CDR3 sequence is 16 residues long. Germline CDR1 reads SGDLS; CDR2 reads YYNGEE. This CDR3 is CASSPREGRGTYEQYF. The CDR3 nucleotides are TGTGCCAGCAGCCCAAGAGAGGGGCGGGGTACCTACGAGCAGTACTTC.

The V call is TRBV7-6, the J call TRBJ1-4; no clear D gene. Germline loops: CDR1 SGHVS, CDR2 FNYEAQ. V was clipped by 1 base and J by 1 base, with 7 bases between them. The CDR3 spans 15 residues. The CDR3 nucleotides read TGTGCCAGCAGCTTAGGGGCAGAAACTAATGAAAAACTGTTTTTT. Its translation: CASSLGAETNEKLFF.

The CDR3 loop is CASSELGPGYEQYF. The DNA of the CDR3 is TGTGCCAGCAGTGAACTGGGGCCAGGATACGAGCAGTACTTC. The chain recombines TRBV2 with TRBJ2-7, with D perhaps matching TRBD1 (5 bases). The CDR3 is 14 residues long. Per the germline V gene, CDR1 is SNHLY and CDR2 is FYNNEI. V was cut by 2 bases and J by 4 bases, with 12 bases left in between. Supplemented by reference TRBV2 and TRBJ2-7, the full variable domain reads EPEVTQTPSHQVTQMGQEVILRCVPISNHLYFYWYRQILGQKVEFLVSFYNNEISEKSEIFDDQFSVERPDGSNFTLKIRSTKLEDSAMYFCASSELGPGYEQYFGPGTRLTVT.

The chain uses TRBV10-3 and TRBJ2-1; TRBD2 matches at 10 bases. The ends lost 2 bases at V and 5 bases at J; junction bases unmatched: 9. This CDR3 is 17 amino acids long. Germline CDR1 is ENHRY and CDR2 is SYGVKD. The CDR3 DNA is TGTGCCATCAGTGAGCCCCCCCTAGCGGGAGCTGACAATGAGCAGTTCTTC. This gives the protein CAISEPPLAGADNEQFF.

The genes are TRBV9 and TRBJ2-1; 8 nucleotides line up with TRBD1. Per germline, CDR1 SGDLS and CDR2 YYNGEE. J lost 2 bases, V lost 1 base, and 5 bases had no gene match. The CDR3 runs to 16 residues. The CDR3 protein is CASSVSTGVTYNEQFF. The CDR3 coding sequence is TGTGCCAGCAGCGTATCGACAGGGGTCACCTACAATGAGCAGTTCTTC.

V gene TRBV5-1 combines with J gene TRBJ1-2; 7 positions agree with TRBD1. The CDR3 extends over 15 amino acids. After removal of 0 bases from V and 7 bases from J, the junction contained 9 bases not matched to a gene. Germline CDR1 and CDR2: SGHRS and YFSETQ. The CDR3 region has the DNA TGCGCCAGCAGCTTGGCGGATGCAGGGGGATCTGGCTACACCTTC. The encoded protein is CASSLADAGGSGYTF.

This chain links TRBV5-4 with TRBJ2-7; TRBD1 aligns across 9 bases. The CDR3 spans 14 residues. Germline trimming cut 4 bases from V and 2 bases from J; bases unmatched to any gene: 4. Per the germline V gene, CDR1 is SGHNT and CDR2 is YYREEE (reference sequence). The CDR3 protein is CASSPRQGAYEQYF. The CDR3 nucleotides read TGTGCCAGCAGCCCTCGACAGGGGGCCTACGAGCAGTACTTC. Filled out from reference TRBV5-4 and TRBJ2-7, the complete variable domain reads ETGVTQSPTHLIKTRGQQVTLRCSSQSGHNTVSWYQQALGQGPQFIFQYYREEENGRGNFPPRFSGLQFPNYSSELNVNALELDDSALYLCASSPRQGAYEQYFGPGTRLTVT.

V is TRBV10-3 and J is TRBJ1-2; 10 nucleotides align to TRBD1. Germline V gene data show CDR1 as ENHRY and CDR2 as SYGVKD. V trimming: 1 base; J trimming: 6 bases; junction bases outside the gene matches: 5. This CDR3 comprises 15 residues. CDR3 amino acids: CAISELGQGSDGYTF. DNA of the CDR3: TGTGCCATCAGTGAGTTGGGACAGGGGTCGGATGGCTACACCTTC.

V gene TRBV5-1 combines with J gene TRBJ2-1; D is possibly TRBD2 (5 bases). Germline V gene sequence: CDR1 SGHRS, CDR2 YFSETQ. CDR3 length: 14 residues. V gave up 3 bases and J gave up 3 bases, with 10 bases separating them. CDR3 protein: CASSSLGIYNEQFF. The CDR3 coding sequence is TGCGCCAGCAGCTCCCTCGGGATCTACAATGAGCAGTTCTTC.

The rearrangement joins TRBV27 to TRBJ2-1; no firm D call. Germline V gene sequence: CDR1 MNHEY, CDR2 SMNVEV (reference sequence). Trimming took 2 bases from V and 3 from J, leaving 5 bases between them. This CDR3 has 13 amino acids. The DNA for the CDR3 is TGTGCCAGCAGTTTAGGGCTCTACAATGAGCAGTTCTTC. Protein product: CASSLGLYNEQFF.